The 21 T cell receptor beta chains below come from one sample, sequenced in a study of Ad26.COV2.S vaccination and SARS-CoV-2 variants. Profiling relied on immunoSEQ multiplex PCR, and the TCRdb table lists in-frame clones only, not all of them. This table holds some 190,000 clones, roughly 89% found once. The source was peripheral blood, collected after recovery from COVID-19. Receptors originate from a human donor who had recovered from COVID-19.

The genes are TRBV28 and TRBJ2-7; D is perhaps TRBD1 (6 bases). The length of the CDR3 is 15 residues. The germline V and J ends were trimmed by 5 bases and 3 bases, with 17 bases remaining between them. Germline CDR1 MDHEN, CDR2 SYDVKM. CDR3 in amino acids: CASSAAADSNYEQYF. The CDR3 DNA follows: TGTGCCAGCAGTGCCGCCGCGGACAGCAACTACGAGCAGTACTTC.

The chain uses TRBV6-1 and TRBJ2-1, with 7 bases aligning to TRBD1. The V gene's germline CDR1 is MNHNS and CDR2 SASEGT. The junction had 3 bases not matched to a gene; V was cut back by 3 bases and J by 10 bases. The CDR3 has 12 residues. The CDR3 DNA reads TGTGCCAGCAGTGAGGGGACAGTAGAGCAGTTCTTC. This codes for CASSEGTVEQFF.

This chain links TRBV7-9 with TRBJ1-1, with unresolved D. The CDR3 is 13 amino acids. V was cut by 2 bases and J by 0 bases, with 4 bases left in between. Germline loops: CDR1 SEHNR, CDR2 FQNEAQ (reference sequence). The CDR3 DNA reads TGTGCCAGCAGCTTACTAATGAACACTGAAGCTTTCTTT. The encoded protein is CASSLLMNTEAFF.

The chain is built from TRBV7-9 and TRBJ2-7; possible D gene TRBD2, 6 bases. Germline V CDR1 and CDR2: SEHNR, FQNEAQ (reference sequence). V lost 7 bases to trimming and J lost 2 bases, with 24 bases between them. The CDR3 contains 17 residues. CDR3 loop: CASTFSPVGDSAYEQYF. DNA of the CDR3: TGTGCCAGCACCTTTAGCCCGGTTGGGGACTCAGCCTACGAGCAGTACTTC.

The J gene is TRBJ2-5, the V gene TRBV19; D call uncertain. Germline V gene sequence: CDR1 LNHDA, CDR2 SQIVND (reference sequence). CDR3 length equals 15 residues. Trimming shortened V by 6 bases and J by 0 bases, and 14 bases separated the two germline ends. As DNA, the CDR3 is TGTGCCAGTAGCATTCGAACAGAGTACCAAGAGACCCAGTACTTC. Its translation: CASSIRTEYQETQYF.

This chain connects TRBV29-1 to TRBJ1-1, with D possibly matching TRBD1 (5 bases). This CDR3 has 15 amino acids. Germline CDR1 reads SQVTM; CDR2 reads ANQGSEA. The V gene lost 5 bases and the J gene lost 4 bases, with 20 bases spanning the gap. CDR3 protein: CSVRRAGKSSTEAFF. CDR3 DNA: TGCAGCGTTCGAAGGGCAGGGAAGTCAAGCACTGAAGCTTTCTTT.

V and J are TRBV7-8 and TRBJ2-1, with a tentative D call TRBD2 (6 bases). The V end lost 1 base, the J end lost 6 bases, and 13 bases lay between the germline ends. The V gene's germline CDR1 is SGHVS and CDR2 FQNEAQ. The CDR3 length is 15 residues. The CDR3 is CASSLGDRDSNEQFF. CDR3 in DNA: TGTGCCAGCAGCTTAGGGGACCGGGACTCCAATGAGCAGTTCTTC. The full variable domain, rest sourced from reference TRBV7-8 and TRBJ2-1, is GAGVSQSPRYKVAKRGQDVALRCDPISGHVSLFWYQQALGQGPEFLTYFQNEAQLDKSGLPSDRFFAERPEGSVSTLKIQRTQQEDSAVYLCASSLGDRDSNEQFFGPGTRLTVL.

This clone was counted a few times. This chain links TRBV4-1 with TRBJ2-5, with D perhaps TRBD1 (5 bases). Trimming stripped 4 bases from V and 4 bases from J, with 16 bases between. Germline V gene data show CDR1 as MGHRA and CDR2 as YSYEKL. The CDR3 spans 15 residues. In DNA form, the CDR3 reads TGCGCCAGCAGCCCGACCCCCCCAGGGCGAGAGACCCAGTACTTC. Protein product: CASSPTPPGRETQYF.

This sequence joins TRBV9 and TRBJ2-5, with 8 bases matching TRBD2. The V gene end was trimmed by 0 bases and the J gene end by 0 bases; junction bases not matched to a gene: 4. In germline, CDR1 is SGDLS, CDR2 YYNGEE. The CDR3 has 16 residues. CDR3 amino acids: CASSVGAGGHQETQYF. The DNA for the CDR3 is TGTGCCAGCAGCGTAGGGGCGGGGGGCCACCAAGAGACCCAGTACTTC.

This chain uses TRBV5-8 with TRBJ2-5; tentatively, D is TRBD1 or TRBD2 (5 bases each). Germline V gives CDR1 SGHTS, CDR2 YDEGEE. V was pared by 1 base and J by 1 base, with 8 bases between. The CDR3 extends over 14 amino acids. Here the CDR3 DNA reads TGTGCCAGCAGCTTGATCGGGACCCAAGAGACCCAGTACTTC. Translation gives CASSLIGTQETQYF. The whole variable domain, filled in from reference TRBV5-8 and TRBJ2-5, reads EAGVTQSPTHLIKTRGQQATLRCSPISGHTSVYWYQQALGLGLQFLLWYDEGEERNRGNFPPRFSGRQFPNYSSELNVNALELEDSALYLCASSLIGTQETQYFGPGTRLLVL.

This sequence joins TRBV11-2 and TRBJ2-7; D call uncertain. The ends were cut back, 4 bases at V and 7 bases at J, with 11 bases in the middle. Looked up from germline, CDR1 is SGHAT and CDR2 is FQNNGV. There are 12 residues in the CDR3. CDR3 protein: CASSSLSLEQYF. The CDR3 bases are TGTGCCAGCAGCTCCCTGTCCTTGGAGCAGTACTTC.

A note on this clone: Distinct nucleotide sequences in the sample also encode this CDR3. The gene calls are TRBV9 and TRBJ2-1, with D unresolved. Germline lookup yields CDR1 SGDLS and CDR2 YYNGEE. V was trimmed by 0 bases and J by 4 bases, leaving 8 bases between them. This CDR3 has 14 amino acids. The CDR3 loop reads CASSVEVVYNEQFF. DNA for the CDR3: TGTGCCAGCAGCGTAGAGGTTGTTTACAATGAGCAGTTCTTC. Full variable domain (outside the CDR3, taken from reference TRBV9 and TRBJ2-1): DSGVTQTPKHLITATGQRVTLRCSPRSGDLSVYWYQQSLDQGLQFLIQYYNGEERAKGNILERFSAQQFPDLHSELNLSSLELGDSALYFCASSVEVVYNEQFFGPGTRLTVL.

This clone came up once. The V and J genes are TRBV6-1 and TRBJ1-4; no clear D gene. Per the germline V gene, CDR1 is MNHNS and CDR2 is SASEGT. This CDR3 has 13 amino acids. Trimming took 0 bases from V and 7 from J, leaving 6 bases between them. For the CDR3, the DNA is TGTGCCAGCAGTGAAGCGCCTGGTGAAAAACTGTTTTTT. It codes for CASSEAPGEKLFF.

This clone was detected only once. The chain is built from TRBV3-1 (or the pseudogene TRBV3-2) and TRBJ1-3; weak D call: TRBD1 (5 bases). Germline V gene lookup returns CDR1 LGHDT and CDR2 YNNKEL (reference sequence). The CDR3 covers 16 residues. V lost 3 bases and J 0 bases, leaving 12 bases between the germline ends. The CDR3 spells CASSQQGHHSGNTIYF. The CDR3 DNA reads TGTGCCAGCAGCCAGCAGGGTCACCACTCTGGAAACACCATATATTTT.

The chain uses TRBV2 and TRBJ1-1, with a tentative D call TRBD1 (6 bases). The CDR3 spans 14 residues. Trimming shortened V by 7 bases and J by 1 base, and 13 bases separated the two germline ends. Germline assignment: CDR1 SNHLY and CDR2 FYNNEI. In nucleotides, the CDR3 is TGTGCCAGCATGCTAACAGGGAAGAACACTGAAGCTTTCTTT. This codes for CASMLTGKNTEAFF.

The chain carries TRBV10-3 and TRBJ2-3, with TRBD2 identical over 9 bases. V lost 2 bases and J lost 2; bases outside the gene matches: 2. This CDR3 is built from 15 residues. Germline V gene data show CDR1 as ENHRY and CDR2 as SYGVKD. This CDR3 reads CAISEGLANTDTQYF. The CDR3 DNA reads as TGTGCCATCAGTGAGGGACTAGCGAACACAGATACGCAGTATTTT.

The chain has TRBV19 and TRBJ2-3; 7 nucleotides align to TRBD2. CDR1 and CDR2 from the germline V gene are LNHDA and SQIVND (reference sequence). Losses at the gene ends were 6 bases for V and 5 bases for J; bases not matched to a gene: 14. CDR3 size: 16 residues. The CDR3: CASSRAGRIGLDTQYF. Here the CDR3 DNA reads TGTGCCAGTAGCAGAGCCGGGAGGATAGGTTTAGATACGCAGTATTTT.

This clone was observed a single time. Other DNA sequences in this specimen translate into the identical CDR3. The chain combines TRBV2 with TRBJ2-7; D not certain. Germline V gives CDR1 SNHLY, CDR2 FYNNEI. Trimming took 4 bases from V and 2 from J, leaving 3 bases between them. CDR3 size: 11 residues. The CDR3 nucleotides are TGTGCCAGCAGTGCCACCTACGAGCAGTACTTC. Protein sequence: CASSATYEQYF.

V usage is TRBV7-9 and J usage is TRBJ1-1, with 7 nucleotides matching TRBD1. This CDR3 spans 19 amino acids. The J segment lost 7 bases and the V segment lost 4 bases, leaving 24 bases of the junction unmatched. Germline CDR1 and CDR2: SEHNR and FQNEAQ (reference sequence). The CDR3 DNA is TGTGCCAGCAGCTCTAGGTTAATGGTCGGACAGGTAAAAGTTGGTGAAGCTTTCTTT. Translated, it gives CASSSRLMVGQVKVGEAFF.

The gene calls are TRBV25-1 and TRBJ1-1; 7 bases are shared with TRBD1. The CDR3 extends over 14 amino acids. Looked up from germline, CDR1 is MGHDK and CDR2 is SYGVNS. V gave up 3 bases and J gave up 10 bases; unmatched junction bases: 11. For the CDR3, the DNA is TGTGCCAGCAGTGAGCAGGGGGGTCGGACGCGAGCTTTCTTT. Its translation: CASSEQGGRTRAFF.

The chain uses TRBV6-2 or TRBV6-3 and TRBJ2-4, with 12 positions matching TRBD2. Germline-derived CDR1 and CDR2 are MNHEY and SVGEGT. V shed 4 bases and J 5 bases; nucleotides not matched to a gene: 9. CDR3 length: 17 residues. As DNA, the CDR3 is TGTGCCAGCAGTTCTCGTCGTCTAGCGGGGGGGCAAAACATTCAGTACTTC. Translating it yields CASSSRRLAGGQNIQYF.